What follows are 17 T cell receptor beta chains derived from one specimen sequenced in a study of T-cell reconstitution after alpha-beta-depleted transplantation in children. It was with unique molecular identifiers that the TCRbeta library was prepared. TCRdb reanalysed the PCR reads using MiXCR and keeps one entry per CDR3 protein. Found here are hundreds of thousands of distinct CDR3 sequences, around 7.7% of them singletons; the top ten hold roughly a third. The sequenced sample was PBMCs, mostly from graft donor cells, obtained 360 days after TCRalphabeta/CD19-depleted stem cell transplant. All receptors come from a male patient between 2 and 15 years old who had a stem cell transplant for acute myeloid leukemia, so the T cells may come from the graft donor.

This clonotype has just a few counts. The rearrangement uses TRBV20-1 and TRBJ2-2; 9 nucleotides match TRBD1. CDR1 is DFQATT and CDR2 is SNEGSKA in the germline V gene (reference sequence). The CDR3 has 18 amino acids. V was pared by 5 bases and J by 4 bases, with 17 bases of the junction left unmatched. CDR3 bases: TGCAGTGCTCATCAACCAGGGACAGGGAGGTATCGCACCGGGGAGCTGTTTTTT. Translated: CSAHQPGTGRYRTGELFF.

This clonotype was picked up one time. The chain has TRBV4-2 and TRBJ2-2; D is possibly TRBD1 or TRBD2 (5 bases each). The CDR3 contains 15 residues. The germline V and J ends were trimmed by 0 bases and 6 bases, with 11 bases remaining between them. From germline, CDR1 is LGHNA and CDR2 YNFKEQ. The CDR3, as DNA: TGTGCCAGCAGCCAAGAGCGACTGGGGGCCGGGGAGCTGTTTTTT. It translates to CASSQERLGAGELFF.

This clonotype was recorded at least ten times. This chain uses TRBV29-1 with TRBJ2-3; D is uncertain. Germline V gene sequence: CDR1 SQVTM, CDR2 ANQGSEA. V was shortened by 6 bases and J by 2 bases, with 18 bases between the two germline ends. This CDR3 is 15 amino acids long. As DNA, the CDR3 is TGCAGCGTCCACGCAAAGTTGAGACCCACAGATACGCAGTATTTT. Translating it yields CSVHAKLRPTDTQYF.

V gene TRBV24-1 combines with J gene TRBJ2-2; TRBD1 matches at 7 bases. The V and J ends lost 3 bases and 2 bases, in that order; junction bases with no gene match: 20. Per germline, CDR1 KGHDR and CDR2 SFDVKD. The CDR3 is made up of 21 amino acids. CDR3 sequence: CATSDRRTGPNRGPNTGELFF. DNA for the CDR3: TGTGCCACCAGTGATAGGCGCACCGGACCTAACAGGGGACCAAACACCGGGGAGCTGTTTTTT.

This chain uses TRBV28 with TRBJ1-5, with D unclear. In germline, CDR1 is MDHEN, CDR2 SYDVKM. There are 12 residues in the CDR3. Trimming pared 10 bases from V and 9 bases from J, leaving 16 bases between. Written as DNA, the CDR3 is TGTGCCACTGAAAACCCGATGGGGCCCCAGCATTTT. Its protein product is CATENPMGPQHF.

This clonotype was seen only a few times. The chain joins TRBV2 to TRBJ2-1; TRBD2 agrees at 15 bases. J was trimmed by 9 bases and V by 9 bases; bases with no gene match: 6. Germline CDR1 is SNHLY and CDR2 is FYNNEI. The CDR3 consists of 14 residues. CDR3 sequence (DNA): TGTGCCAGTGGGCGGACTAGCGGGGGGGTTGAGCAGTTCTTC. It yields the protein CASGRTSGGVEQFF.

The rearrangement uses TRBV7-3 and TRBJ2-1, with 11 bases fitting TRBD2. V shed 5 bases, J shed 9 bases, and the junction held 9 bases outside the gene matches. CDR1 and CDR2 (germline): SGHTA, FQGTGA. The CDR3 consists of 15 residues. CDR3 sequence reads: CASSHSGGARIEQFF. The CDR3 DNA sequence: TGTGCCAGCAGCCATAGCGGGGGGGCGCGAATTGAGCAGTTCTTC. The whole variable domain, filled in from reference TRBV7-3 and TRBJ2-1, reads GAGVSQTPSNKVTEKGKYVELRCDPISGHTALYWYRQSLGQGPEFLIYFQGTGAADDSGLPNDRFFAVRPEGSVSTLKIQRTERGDSAVYLCASSHSGGARIEQFFGPGTRLTVL.

Only a few counts were recorded for this clonotype. This chain links TRBV20-1 with TRBJ1-2; no clear D. With 6 bases removed from V and 3 bases from J, the gap between germline ends came to 17 bases. The germline gives CDR1 DFQATT, CDR2 SNEGSKA (reference sequence). CDR3 size: 14 residues. In nucleotides, the CDR3 is TGCAGTGCCCGCAGCGGAGCAGTTGACTATGGCTACACCTTC. Its translation is CSARSGAVDYGYTF.

The chain is built from TRBV11-2 and TRBJ1-1; D gene uncertain. The germline CDR1 and CDR2 sequences are SGHAT and FQNNGV. This CDR3 spans 13 amino acids. Trimming left V 2 bases short and J 4 bases short, with 8 bases between. Here the CDR3 reads CASSLKVVTEAFF. The CDR3 nucleotides are TGTGCCAGCAGCTTAAAGGTGGTCACTGAAGCTTTCTTT.

V gene TRBV4-1 combines with J gene TRBJ2-6; 8 bases fit TRBD1. From germline, CDR1 is MGHRA and CDR2 YSYEKL. The CDR3 loop spans 15 amino acids. The V segment lost 4 bases and the J segment 2 bases; nucleotides outside the gene matches: 1. Here the CDR3 DNA reads TGCGCCAGCAGCCCACAGGGGGCTGGGGCCAACGTCCTGACTTTC. Its translation: CASSPQGAGANVLTF.

This chain connects TRBV10-3 to TRBJ1-4, with D perhaps matching TRBD1 (5 bases). Trimming stripped 8 bases from V and 7 bases from J, with 14 bases between. This CDR3 has 13 amino acids. Germline CDR1 reads ENHRY; CDR2 reads SYGVKD. CDR3 region: CAIRDSGSEKLFF. The CDR3 DNA follows: TGTGCCATCCGAGACAGCGGGAGTGAAAAACTGTTTTTT.

This clonotype has a handful of counts. The genes are TRBV5-1 and TRBJ1-1; D might be TRBD1 (5 bases). CDR1 is SGHRS, CDR2 YFSETQ, per germline. Trimming pared 4 bases from V and 4 bases from J, leaving 11 bases between. CDR3 length: 13 residues. CDR3 DNA: TGCGCCAGCAGCCCGGCGGGGGGCACTGAAGCTTTCTTT. Translating it yields CASSPAGGTEAFF.

This clonotype was seen at least ten times. The CDR3 DNA sequence: TGTGCCAGCAGTTTAGGGTGGGGGGGGACAGGGACAGATACGCAGTATTTT. Protein sequence: CASSLGWGGTGTDTQYF. The chain employs TRBV12-3 or TRBV12-4 and TRBJ2-3; 9 nucleotides align to TRBD1. The junction had 8 bases not matched to a gene; V was cut back by 1 base and J by 3 bases. The CDR3 length is 17 residues.

The table lists this clonotype with many counts. The chain is built from TRBV9 and TRBJ2-7, with 7 bases fitting TRBD2. V lost 0 bases to trimming and J lost 6 bases; unmatched junction nucleotides: 9. This CDR3 is built from 15 residues. The germline V gene has CDR1 SGDLS and CDR2 YYNGEE. In DNA, the CDR3 is TGTGCCAGCAGCGTAGACTCGGGAGGAGGTTCCGAGCAGTACTTC. It encodes CASSVDSGGGSEQYF.

This rearrangement joins TRBV5-5 to TRBJ2-5; D is uncertain. CDR3 length: 12 amino acids. Germline V gene sequence: CDR1 SGHKS, CDR2 YYEKEE (reference sequence). Trimming stripped 2 bases from V and 9 bases from J, with 11 bases between. CDR3 sequence (DNA): TGTGCCAGCAGCTTAAATTTGTGGGCCCAGTACTTC. Translated: CASSLNLWAQYF.

This clonotype showed up just a few times. V and J are TRBV7-3 and TRBJ2-3; D is ambiguous. The CDR3 has 13 residues. From germline, CDR1 is SGHTA and CDR2 FQGTGA. Trimming removed 5 bases at V and 5 bases at J, with 11 bases between. CDR3 nucleotide sequence: TGTGCCAGCAGCCTATTCGCGGAAGATACGCAGTATTTT. It translates to CASSLFAEDTQYF.

The rearrangement joins TRBV15 to TRBJ1-5, with 10 bases aligning to TRBD1. The junction had 0 bases not matched to a gene; V was cut back by 3 bases and J by 4 bases. Germline assignment: CDR1 LNHNV and CDR2 YYDKDF (reference sequence). CDR3 length: 14 amino acids. The CDR3 protein is CATSRDRGNQPQHF. The CDR3 nucleotides read TGTGCCACCAGCAGGGACAGGGGGAATCAGCCCCAGCATTTT.